The 14 T cell receptor beta chains in this list originate from one sample, sequenced in a study of blood T cell repertoires in COVID-19. Profiling relied on immunoSEQ multiplex PCR, and the TCRdb table lists in-frame clones only, not all of them. Among under 140,000 clones listed, roughly four fifths were seen once. The sequenced sample was peripheral blood. These receptors were collected from a woman between 55 and 75 years old with acute or convalescent COVID-19.

The V and J genes are TRBV27 and TRBJ1-2; TRBD1 is a possible D gene (5 bases). Trimming stripped 8 bases from V and 7 bases from J, with 20 bases between. Per the germline V gene, CDR1 is MNHEY and CDR2 is SMNVEV (reference sequence). This CDR3 contains 14 residues. This CDR3 reads CASRRSSLGGGYTF. The CDR3 DNA reads as TGTGCCAGCCGACGGTCGTCCTTGGGGGGTGGCTACACCTTC.

Only one count was recorded for this clone. CDR3 nucleotides: TGTGCCAGCAGTCGCAACCCGGGGGGCCACTACGAGCAGTACTTC. The encoded protein is CASSRNPGGHYEQYF. This rearrangement joins TRBV6-2 or TRBV6-3 to TRBJ2-7; D perhaps matches TRBD2 (7 bases). Germline lookup yields CDR1 MNHEY and CDR2 SVGEGT. V was pared by 5 bases and J by 3 bases, with 17 bases between. The CDR3 length is 15 residues.

Here the CDR3 reads CASSQGLGQANTEAFF. Written as DNA, the CDR3 is TGTGCCAGCAGCCAAGGCTTGGGACAGGCGAACACTGAAGCTTTCTTT. The chain couples TRBV4-2 to TRBJ1-1; 8 positions match TRBD1. Losses at the gene ends were 1 base for V and 1 base for J; bases not matched to a gene: 5. The CDR3 loop spans 16 amino acids. From germline, CDR1 is LGHNA and CDR2 YNFKEQ.

This clone was observed once. This sequence joins TRBV4-3 and TRBJ2-7; 7 nucleotides align to TRBD2. V dropped 0 bases and J dropped 9; count of bases not matched to a gene: 11. The CDR3 length is 15 residues. The germline gives CDR1 LGHNA, CDR2 YSLEER. The CDR3 reads CASSQDGSREGGQYF. As DNA, the CDR3 is TGCGCCAGCAGCCAAGATGGGTCGAGGGAGGGTGGGCAGTACTTC.

V usage is TRBV28 and J usage is TRBJ2-7; 9 nucleotides line up with TRBD2. Germline CDR1 is MDHEN and CDR2 is SYDVKM. The CDR3 has 18 residues. V trimming: 2 bases; J trimming: 5 bases; junction bases outside the gene matches: 16. This CDR3 is CASSLVGGGALRSHEQYF. CDR3 bases: TGTGCCAGCAGTTTAGTCGGCGGGGGGGCCCTTCGTAGCCACGAGCAGTACTTC.

The chain has TRBV7-2 and TRBJ1-2; D may be TRBD1 (6 bases). The ends were cut back, 5 bases at V and 2 bases at J, with 15 bases in the middle. CDR3 length: 15 amino acids. Germline assignment: CDR1 SGHTA and CDR2 FQGNSA. This CDR3 reads CASSPGQTRNYGYTF. In nucleotides, the CDR3 is TGTGCCAGCAGCCCCGGACAGACCCGAAACTATGGCTACACCTTC.

The gene calls are TRBV3-1 (or the pseudogene TRBV3-2) and TRBJ2-1, with D tentatively TRBD1 (6 bases). There are 16 residues in the CDR3. Germline CDR1 and CDR2: LGHDT and YNNKEL (reference sequence). The V gene lost 2 bases and the J gene lost 4 bases, with 15 bases spanning the gap. This chain's CDR3 is CASSQRGRGRYNEQFF. The CDR3 region has the DNA TGTGCCAGCAGCCAACGGGGCAGGGGTCGGTACAATGAGCAGTTCTTC.

This clone was counted many times. The rearrangement joins TRBV7-2 to TRBJ1-3, with 7 bases matching TRBD1. CDR3 length equals 16 residues. CDR1 SGHTA and CDR2 FQGNSA come from the germline V gene. The J segment lost 3 bases and the V segment lost 2 bases, leaving 7 bases of the junction unmatched. CDR3 loop: CASSLNGQGVGNTIYF. CDR3 nucleotide sequence: TGTGCCAGCAGCTTAAACGGCCAGGGGGTTGGAAACACCATATATTTT.

The CDR3 protein is CASSPGGNQPQHF. For the CDR3, the DNA is TGTGCCAGCAGCCCAGGTGGCAATCAGCCCCAGCATTTT. The V and J genes are TRBV7-9 and TRBJ1-5; D gene unclear. CDR1 and CDR2 from the germline V gene are SEHNR and FQNEAQ (reference sequence). There are 13 residues in the CDR3. V was pared by 5 bases and J by 2 bases, with 7 bases between.

The gene calls are TRBV5-4 and TRBJ1-1, with a weak D call TRBD1 (5 bases). The V gene's germline CDR1 is SGHNT and CDR2 YYREEE (reference sequence). CDR3 length: 14 amino acids. Trimming shortened V by 4 bases and J by 6 bases, and 16 bases separated the two germline ends. The CDR3: CASSPPGQVPEAFF. Written as DNA, the CDR3 is TGTGCCAGCAGCCCCCCAGGGCAGGTCCCTGAAGCTTTCTTT.

The gene calls are TRBV4-3 and TRBJ2-2; tentative D call: TRBD2 (6 bases). There are 17 residues in the CDR3. Germline values: CDR1 LGHNA, CDR2 YSLEER. V lost 0 bases and J lost 1, with 12 bases in between. CDR3 sequence (DNA): TGCGCCAGCAGCCAAGAAACTAGCTTGGGGAACACCGGGGAGCTGTTTTTT. Translation: CASSQETSLGNTGELFF.

The gene calls are TRBV25-1 and TRBJ2-5; perhaps TRBD1 as D (6 bases). The CDR3 length is 15 residues. Germline loops: CDR1 MGHDK, CDR2 SYGVNS. With 4 bases removed from V and 4 bases from J, the gap between germline ends came to 16 bases. In DNA, the CDR3 is TGTGCCAGCAGTGCCCTCCAGGGGCCAGGAGAGACCCAGTACTTC. Encoded protein: CASSALQGPGETQYF.

This chain's CDR3 is CASSQGSVNQPQHF. CDR3 DNA: TGTGCCAGCAGCCAAGGGAGCGTCAATCAGCCCCAGCATTTT. The genes are TRBV4-2 and TRBJ1-5; no firm D call. V gave up 1 base and J gave up 3 bases, with 7 bases separating them. CDR1 and CDR2 from the germline V gene are LGHNA and YNFKEQ. The CDR3 totals 14 residues.

This clone came up a few times. V usage is TRBV10-3 and J usage is TRBJ1-6; the D gene is possibly TRBD1 (5 bases). Per germline, CDR1 ENHRY and CDR2 SYGVKD. The length of the CDR3 is 12 residues. Trimming removed 5 bases from V and 10 bases from J, with 9 bases in between. The CDR3 nucleotides are TGTGCCATCAGTCAGGGCAGATCACCCCTCCACTTT. Residues: CAISQGRSPLHF.